What follows are 27 T cell receptor beta chains derived from one specimen sequenced in a study of cytomegalovirus exposure and HLA in healthy donors. This PCR relied on a set of 60 Vbeta primers and 13 Jbeta primers. Profiling relied on immunoSEQ multiplex PCR, and the TCRdb table lists in-frame clones only, not all of them. This listing includes approximately 130,000 clones. Sequenced material: PBMCs. The receptors were gathered from a woman aged 55-70 years in good health and CMV-seronegative.

The chain links TRBV7-9 to TRBJ2-1; 10 bases line up with TRBD2. The CDR3 length is 14 residues. V was pared by 3 bases and J by 8 bases, with 4 bases of the junction left unmatched. In germline, CDR1 is SEHNR, CDR2 FQNEAQ (reference sequence). The CDR3 loop reads CASSFSGRTDEQFF. CDR3 nucleotides: TGTGCCAGCAGCTTTAGCGGGAGGACCGATGAGCAGTTCTTC. Filled out from reference TRBV7-9 and TRBJ2-1, the complete variable domain reads DTGVSQNPRHKITKRGQNVTFRCDPISEHNRLYWYRQTLGQGPEFLTYFQNEAQLEKSRLLSDRFSAERPKGSFSTLEIQRTEQGDSAMYLCASSFSGRTDEQFFGPGTRLTVL.

This chain uses TRBV28 with TRBJ2-7, with a tentative D call TRBD2 (6 bases). The CDR3 contains 18 residues. Germline V CDR1 and CDR2: MDHEN, SYDVKM. The ends were cut back, 4 bases at V and 3 bases at J, with 25 bases in the middle. The CDR3 DNA reads TGTGCCAGCAGTTCAGCGAATACACCGGGACTGAGATTCTACGAGCAGTACTTC. It specifies CASSSANTPGLRFYEQYF. Full variable domain (rest looked up from reference TRBV28 and TRBJ2-7): DVKVTQSSRYLVKRTGEKVFLECVQDMDHENMFWYRQDPGLGLRLIYFSYDVKMKEKGDIPEGYSVSREKKERFSLILESASTNQTSMYLCASSSANTPGLRFYEQYFGPGTRLTVT.

The V call is TRBV11-3, the J call TRBJ2-1; the D is unclear. Trimming removed 1 base from V and 6 bases from J, with 10 bases in between. The CDR3 has 14 amino acids. The V gene's germline CDR1 is SGHNT and CDR2 YENEEA. The CDR3 nucleotides read TGTGCCAGCAGCTTAGTATACAGCCGCAATGAGCAGTTCTTC. It is translated as CASSLVYSRNEQFF.

The V gene is TRBV10-1, the J gene TRBJ2-1; 11 bases match TRBD2. CDR3 size: 18 residues. Trimming removed 0 bases from V and 9 bases from J; junction bases left unmatched: 13. Germline lookup yields CDR1 WNHNN and CDR2 SYGVQD (reference sequence). CDR3 DNA sequence: TGCGCCAGCAGTGAGTCAGGACTAGCGGGTACCGCGGGCAGTGAGCAGTTCTTC. Translating gives CASSESGLAGTAGSEQFF.

J is TRBJ2-2 and V is TRBV7-9, with 10 bases that match TRBD1. The CDR3 spans 15 residues. V gave up 6 bases and J gave up 8 bases; unmatched junction bases: 9. From germline, CDR1 is SEHNR and CDR2 FQNEAQ (reference sequence). The CDR3 coding sequence is TGTGCCAGCAGTTACTGGGGGACAGGGGTTGGGGAGCTGTTTTTT. As protein: CASSYWGTGVGELFF.

The chain has TRBV6-1 and TRBJ1-3; D is uncertain. This CDR3 is built from 14 residues. Germline V gene data show CDR1 as MNHNS and CDR2 as SASEGT. Trimming cost V 8 bases and J 3 bases, with 14 bases left between them. Here the CDR3 DNA reads TGTGCCAGCGGAGGGCTTTCCGGTGGAAACACCATATATTTT. This translates into CASGGLSGGNTIYF.

The chain combines TRBV6-1 with TRBJ1-1; TRBD1 matches at 11 bases. V lost 6 bases and J lost 5; bases outside the gene matches: 8. Germline V gene data show CDR1 as MNHNS and CDR2 as SASEGT. The CDR3 covers 15 residues. For the CDR3, the DNA is TGTGCCAGCAGGGGGGACAGGGGGGTCGGGACTGAAGCTTTCTTT. Its protein is CASRGDRGVGTEAFF.

This chain links TRBV5-1 with TRBJ1-3; tentative D call: TRBD1 (6 bases). The germline V gene encodes CDR1 SGHRS and CDR2 YFSETQ. V gave up 4 bases and J gave up 1 base, with 6 bases separating them. The CDR3 loop spans 13 amino acids. CDR3 nucleotides: TGCGCCAGCAGCACAGGGTCTGGAAACACCATATATTTT. Its protein is CASSTGSGNTIYF.

The chain is built from TRBV4-2 and TRBJ1-6, with D possibly being TRBD1 (6 bases). The CDR3 contains 17 residues. Between the trimmed V and J ends, which lost 5 bases and 7 bases, there was a span of 21 bases. Germline values: CDR1 LGHNA, CDR2 YNFKEQ. DNA of the CDR3: TGTGCCAGCAGCGCAACGAACCGGGACATTACCAATTCACCCCTCCACTTT. It yields the protein CASSATNRDITNSPLHF.

The gene calls are TRBV28 and TRBJ2-7, with TRBD2 matching over 14 bases. Unmatched junction bases numbered 11, after V lost 3 bases and J lost 1 base. Per germline, CDR1 MDHEN and CDR2 SYDVKM. This CDR3 is 19 amino acids long. CDR3 in DNA: TGTGCCAGCAGTTTTTTAGGACTAGCGGGAGGCCTTACATCCTACGAGCAGTACTTC. Translation gives CASSFLGLAGGLTSYEQYF.

CDR3 in amino acids: CSVQNGQYF. CDR3 in DNA: TGCAGCGTTCAGAATGGGCAGTACTTC. V gene TRBV29-1 combines with J gene TRBJ2-7, with D hard to call. Germline V gene lookup returns CDR1 SQVTM and CDR2 ANQGSEA. This CDR3 comprises 9 residues. Trimming cost V 5 bases and J 9 bases, with 8 bases left between them.

This chain uses TRBV9 with TRBJ2-2, with 8 positions matching TRBD2. Germline CDR1 SGDLS, CDR2 YYNGEE. This CDR3 comprises 16 residues. V trimming: 5 bases; J trimming: 0 bases; junction bases outside the gene matches: 6. In DNA form, the CDR3 reads TGTGCCAGCAGTCTTAGCGGGGAGACGAACACCGGGGAGCTGTTTTTT. It codes for CASSLSGETNTGELFF.

V and J are TRBV6-1 and TRBJ2-1; 7 bases match TRBD2. Losses at the gene ends were 2 bases for V and 5 bases for J; bases not matched to a gene: 6. CDR1 and CDR2 from the germline V gene are MNHNS and SASEGT. The CDR3 runs 15 residues. This CDR3 is CASSEWGTTDNEQFF. The CDR3 DNA sequence: TGTGCCAGCAGTGAATGGGGGACTACAGACAATGAGCAGTTCTTC.

The chain recombines TRBV28 with TRBJ1-2, with D perhaps TRBD1 (5 bases). Germline V gives CDR1 MDHEN, CDR2 SYDVKM. V was cut by 5 bases and J by 8 bases, with 15 bases left in between. The CDR3 has 13 residues. The CDR3 protein is CASSPSAGQGYTF. CDR3 DNA: TGTGCCAGCAGTCCATCGGCAGGGCAGGGCTACACCTTC.

The chain recombines TRBV11-2 with TRBJ2-5, with D possibly TRBD2 on 6 matching bases. Germline V gene lookup returns CDR1 SGHAT and CDR2 FQNNGV. The CDR3 has 14 residues. V was clipped by 4 bases and J by 4 bases, with 13 bases between them. CDR3 amino acids: CASSYPGGGETQYF. The CDR3, as DNA: TGTGCCAGCAGCTACCCCGGGGGTGGAGAGACCCAGTACTTC.

V and J are TRBV10-2 and TRBJ1-5; 9 bases match TRBD1. J gave up 4 bases and V 4 bases, and 5 bases lay outside the gene matches. CDR3 length equals 15 residues. CDR1 and CDR2 from the germline V gene are WSHSY and SAAADI. CDR3 sequence reads: CASSVGGTGNQPQHF. The CDR3 DNA reads TGCGCCAGCAGTGTGGGAGGGACAGGGAATCAGCCCCAGCATTTT.

The CDR3 protein is CASALTGPSYNEQFF. CDR3 sequence (DNA): TGTGCCAGCGCTTTGACAGGGCCCTCCTACAATGAGCAGTTCTTC. The V gene is TRBV2, the J gene TRBJ2-1; 7 nucleotides match TRBD1. In germline, CDR1 is SNHLY, CDR2 FYNNEI. The CDR3 runs to 15 residues. J was trimmed by 0 bases and V by 8 bases; bases with no gene match: 7.

V gene TRBV5-4 combines with J gene TRBJ1-3, with TRBD1 as a possible D gene (5 bases). The CDR3 length is 14 residues. Trimming stripped 5 bases from V and 1 base from J, with 10 bases between. Germline V CDR1 and CDR2: SGHNT, YYREEE (reference sequence). CDR3 nucleotide sequence: TGTGCCAGCAGTGTGGGGGGATCTGGAAACACCATATATTTT. It specifies CASSVGGSGNTIYF.

The chain is built from TRBV19 and TRBJ2-2, with 8 bases fitting TRBD1. Germline-derived CDR1 and CDR2 are LNHDA and SQIVND (reference sequence). The CDR3 spans 15 residues. V trimming: 7 bases; J trimming: 4 bases; junction bases outside the gene matches: 8. This chain's CDR3 is CASTLGQGITGELFF. The CDR3 region has the DNA TGTGCCAGTACCCTTGGACAGGGCATCACCGGGGAGCTGTTTTTT.

The chain employs TRBV5-1 and TRBJ2-5; tentative D call: TRBD1 (6 bases). This CDR3 region has 15 residues. Per the germline V gene, CDR1 is SGHRS and CDR2 is YFSETQ. With 1 base removed from V and 2 bases from J, the gap between germline ends came to 12 bases. CDR3 sequence: CASSLLGTPQETQYF. The DNA for the CDR3 is TGCGCCAGCAGCTTGTTGGGGACACCTCAAGAGACCCAGTACTTC.

V usage is TRBV7-9 and J usage is TRBJ2-7; no reliable D call. The germline V and J ends were trimmed by 3 bases and 9 bases, with 12 bases remaining between them. Germline V CDR1 and CDR2: SEHNR, FQNEAQ (reference sequence). CDR3 size: 12 residues. Here the CDR3 reads CASSFVSDRQYF. CDR3 coding DNA: TGTGCCAGCAGCTTTGTGTCTGATAGGCAGTACTTC.

CDR3 residues: CASSRLGTGGLDEQYF. CDR3 bases: TGCGCCAGCAGCCGATTGGGGACAGGGGGATTAGACGAGCAGTACTTC. The chain joins TRBV5-1 to TRBJ2-7; 11 nucleotides agree with TRBD1. This CDR3 comprises 16 residues. J gave up 5 bases and V 4 bases, and 11 bases lay outside the gene matches. The germline V gene encodes CDR1 SGHRS and CDR2 YFSETQ.

The rearrangement joins TRBV27 to TRBJ2-7, with TRBD1 identical over 7 bases. V shed 6 bases, J shed 0 bases, and the junction held 5 bases outside the gene matches. Germline V gene sequence: CDR1 MNHEY, CDR2 SMNVEV (reference sequence). CDR3 length: 14 residues. The CDR3 here is CASREQGRSYEQYF. The CDR3 DNA reads as TGTGCCAGCAGGGAACAGGGGCGCTCCTACGAGCAGTACTTC.

This chain connects TRBV15 to TRBJ2-7; 7 bases are shared with TRBD1. The CDR3 contains 14 residues. Germline CDR1 LNHNV, CDR2 YYDKDF (reference sequence). V dropped 0 bases and J dropped 1; count of bases not matched to a gene: 0. CDR3 in amino acids: CATSRDRGSYEQYF. CDR3 nucleotides: TGTGCCACCAGCAGAGACAGGGGGTCCTACGAGCAGTACTTC. Together with reference TRBV15 and TRBJ2-7, the CDR3 gives the full variable domain: DAMVIQNPRYQVTQFGKPVTLSCSQTLNHNVMYWYQQKSSQAPKLLFHYYDKDFNNEADTPDNFQSRRPNTSFCFLDIRSPGLGDTAMYLCATSRDRGSYEQYFGPGTRLTVT.

Worth noting for this clone: Different DNA sequences within this sample yield the same CDR3. The chain couples TRBV5-1 to TRBJ1-2; 10 bases line up with TRBD1. Per germline, CDR1 SGHRS and CDR2 YFSETQ. Trimming cost V 0 bases and J 8 bases; bases outside gene matches: 4. The CDR3 totals 14 residues. CDR3 in amino acids: CASSLGQGAGGYTF. The CDR3 nucleotides are TGCGCCAGCAGCTTGGGACAGGGGGCAGGAGGCTACACCTTC.

The chain uses TRBV2 and TRBJ2-5, with D perhaps TRBD1 (6 bases). With the DNA end fitting TRBJ2-7 better, the J assignment may be wrong. This CDR3 is built from 15 residues. CDR1 and CDR2 from the germline V gene are SNHLY and FYNNEI. This CDR3 reads CASSEVDRDSYEQYF. CDR3 in DNA: TGTGCCAGCAGTGAAGTGGACAGAGACTCCTACGAGCAGTACTTC.

This chain joins TRBV7-8 and TRBJ1-5; tentative D call: TRBD1 (6 bases). Germline assignment: CDR1 SGHVS and CDR2 FQNEAQ. V lost 5 bases and J lost 5, with 10 bases in between. CDR3 length equals 13 residues. The CDR3 loop is CASSPWTDQPQHF. CDR3 in DNA: TGTGCCAGCAGCCCCTGGACAGATCAGCCCCAGCATTTT.